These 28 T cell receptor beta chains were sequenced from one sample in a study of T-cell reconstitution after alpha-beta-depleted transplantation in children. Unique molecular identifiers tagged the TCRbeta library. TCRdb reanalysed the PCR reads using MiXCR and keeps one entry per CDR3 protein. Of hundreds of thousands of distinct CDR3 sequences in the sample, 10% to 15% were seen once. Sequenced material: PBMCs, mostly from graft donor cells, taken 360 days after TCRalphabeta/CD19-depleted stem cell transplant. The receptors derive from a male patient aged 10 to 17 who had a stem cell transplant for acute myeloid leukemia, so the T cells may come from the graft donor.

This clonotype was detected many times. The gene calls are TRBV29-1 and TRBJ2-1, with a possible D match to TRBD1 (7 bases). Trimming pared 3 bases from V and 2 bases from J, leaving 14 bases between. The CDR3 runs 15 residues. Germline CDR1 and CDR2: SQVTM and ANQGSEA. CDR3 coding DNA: TGCAGCGTTGAGGCCCAGGGGGGTCCCTACAATGAGCAGTTCTTC. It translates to CSVEAQGGPYNEQFF.

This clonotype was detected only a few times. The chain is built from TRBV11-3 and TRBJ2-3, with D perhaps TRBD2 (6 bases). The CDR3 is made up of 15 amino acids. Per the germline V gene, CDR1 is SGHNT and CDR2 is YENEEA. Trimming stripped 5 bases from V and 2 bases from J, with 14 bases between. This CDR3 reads CASSPEGRFTDTQYF. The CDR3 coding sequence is TGTGCCAGCAGCCCGGAGGGCAGATTCACAGATACGCAGTATTTT.

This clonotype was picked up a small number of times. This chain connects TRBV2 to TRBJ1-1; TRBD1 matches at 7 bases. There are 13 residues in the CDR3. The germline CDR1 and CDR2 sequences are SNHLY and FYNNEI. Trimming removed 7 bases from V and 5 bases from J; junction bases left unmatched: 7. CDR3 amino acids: CASIQGGETEAFF. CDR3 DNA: TGTGCCAGCATCCAGGGGGGGGAGACTGAAGCTTTCTTT.

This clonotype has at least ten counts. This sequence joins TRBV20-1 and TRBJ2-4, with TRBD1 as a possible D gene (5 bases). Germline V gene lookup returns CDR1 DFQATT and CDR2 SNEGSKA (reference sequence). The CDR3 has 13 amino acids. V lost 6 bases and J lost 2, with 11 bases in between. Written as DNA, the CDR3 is TGCAGTGCACAGGAGAGAACCAAAAACATTCAGTACTTC. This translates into CSAQERTKNIQYF.

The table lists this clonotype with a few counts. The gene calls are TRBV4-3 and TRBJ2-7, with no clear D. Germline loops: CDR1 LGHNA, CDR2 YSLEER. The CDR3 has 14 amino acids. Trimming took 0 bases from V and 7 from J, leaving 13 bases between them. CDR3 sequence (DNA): TGCGCCAGCAGCCAAGAGGGCTCAGGTTATGAGCAGTACTTC. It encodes CASSQEGSGYEQYF.

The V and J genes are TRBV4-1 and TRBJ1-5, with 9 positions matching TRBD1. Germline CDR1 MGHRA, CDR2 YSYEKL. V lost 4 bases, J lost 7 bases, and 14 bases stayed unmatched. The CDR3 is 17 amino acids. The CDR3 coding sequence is TGCGCCAGCAGCCCCCGACCATTACAGGGGGCCTTCCAGCCCCAGCATTTT. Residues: CASSPRPLQGAFQPQHF.

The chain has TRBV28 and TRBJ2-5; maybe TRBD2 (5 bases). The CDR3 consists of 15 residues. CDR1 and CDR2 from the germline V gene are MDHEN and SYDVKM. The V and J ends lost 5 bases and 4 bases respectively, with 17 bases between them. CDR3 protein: CASSTFEGMGETQYF. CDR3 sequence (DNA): TGTGCCAGCAGTACGTTTGAGGGTATGGGAGAGACCCAGTACTTC.

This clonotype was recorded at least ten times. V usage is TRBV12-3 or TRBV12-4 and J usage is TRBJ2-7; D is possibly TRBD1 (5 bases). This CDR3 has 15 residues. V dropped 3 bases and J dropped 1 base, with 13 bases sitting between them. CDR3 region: CASSFRNPGSYEQYF. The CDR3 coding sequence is TGTGCCAGCAGTTTCCGGAATCCAGGGTCCTACGAGCAGTACTTC.

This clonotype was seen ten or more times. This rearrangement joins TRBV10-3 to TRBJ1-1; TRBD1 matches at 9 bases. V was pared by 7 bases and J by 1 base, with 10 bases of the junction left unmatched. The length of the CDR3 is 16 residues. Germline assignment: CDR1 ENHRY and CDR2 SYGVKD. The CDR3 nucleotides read TGTGCCATCACGCTTAGCCCGGGACAGGGGAACACTGAAGCTTTCTTT. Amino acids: CAITLSPGQGNTEAFF.

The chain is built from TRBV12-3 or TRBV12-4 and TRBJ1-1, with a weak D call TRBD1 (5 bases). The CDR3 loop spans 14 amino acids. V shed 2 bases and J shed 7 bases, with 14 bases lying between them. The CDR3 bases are TGTGCCAGCAGTTTACTATGGGGCGGTGGTGAAGCTTTCTTT. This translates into CASSLLWGGGEAFF.

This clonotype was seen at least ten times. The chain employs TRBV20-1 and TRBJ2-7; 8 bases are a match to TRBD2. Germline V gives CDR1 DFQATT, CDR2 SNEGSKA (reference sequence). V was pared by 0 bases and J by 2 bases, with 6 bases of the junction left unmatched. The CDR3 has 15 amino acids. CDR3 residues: CSARDSSGYPYEQYF. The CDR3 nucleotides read TGCAGTGCTAGAGATTCTAGCGGGTATCCCTACGAGCAGTACTTC.

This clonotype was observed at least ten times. The CDR3 spells CASSFSRGQALYGYTF. DNA for the CDR3: TGTGCCAGCAGTTTCTCCCGCGGACAGGCCTTGTATGGCTACACCTTC. The V and J genes are TRBV11-2 and TRBJ1-2; 7 bases map to TRBD1. CDR1 is SGHAT and CDR2 is FQNNGV in the germline V gene. J lost 5 bases, V lost 6 bases, and 15 bases had no gene match. The CDR3 length is 16 residues.

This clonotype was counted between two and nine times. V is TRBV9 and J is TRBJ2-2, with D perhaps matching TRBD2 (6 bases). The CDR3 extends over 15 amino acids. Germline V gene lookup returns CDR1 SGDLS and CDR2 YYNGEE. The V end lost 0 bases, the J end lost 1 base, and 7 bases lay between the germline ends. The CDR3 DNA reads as TGTGCCAGCAGCGTAGTAGCGGTGAACACCGGGGAGCTGTTTTTT. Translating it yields CASSVVAVNTGELFF. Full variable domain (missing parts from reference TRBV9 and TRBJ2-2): DSGVTQTPKHLITATGQRVTLRCSPRSGDLSVYWYQQSLDQGLQFLIQYYNGEERAKGNILERFSAQQFPDLHSELNLSSLELGDSALYFCASSVVAVNTGELFFGEGSRLTVL.

DNA for the CDR3: TGCGCCAGCAGCCCGGACACTTTTTCCGGGGAGCTGTTTTTT. Amino acid sequence: CASSPDTFSGELFF. The V gene is TRBV5-1, the J gene TRBJ2-2; perhaps TRBD1 as D (5 bases). The CDR3 covers 14 residues. Trimming took off 4 bases at V and 6 bases at J, with 13 bases between the two ends. CDR1 is SGHRS, CDR2 YFSETQ, per germline.

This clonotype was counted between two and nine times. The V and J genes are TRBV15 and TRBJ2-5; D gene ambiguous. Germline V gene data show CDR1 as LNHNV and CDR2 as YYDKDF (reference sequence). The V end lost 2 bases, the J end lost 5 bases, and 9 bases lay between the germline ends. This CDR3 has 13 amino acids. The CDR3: CATSRSFGETQYF. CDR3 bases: TGTGCCACCAGCAGATCCTTTGGGGAGACCCAGTACTTC.

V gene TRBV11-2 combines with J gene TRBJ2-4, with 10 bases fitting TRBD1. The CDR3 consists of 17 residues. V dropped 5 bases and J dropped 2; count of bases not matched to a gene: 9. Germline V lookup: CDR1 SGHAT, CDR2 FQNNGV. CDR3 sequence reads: CASSLIGDRGSKNIQYF. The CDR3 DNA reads TGTGCCAGCAGCCTTATAGGGGACAGGGGCTCCAAAAACATTCAGTACTTC. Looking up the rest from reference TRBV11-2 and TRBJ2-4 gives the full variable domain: EAGVAQSPRYKIIEKRQSVAFWCNPISGHATLYWYQQILGQGPKLLIQFQNNGVVDDSQLPKDRFSAERLKGVDSTLKIQPAKLEDSAVYLCASSLIGDRGSKNIQYFGAGTRLSVL.

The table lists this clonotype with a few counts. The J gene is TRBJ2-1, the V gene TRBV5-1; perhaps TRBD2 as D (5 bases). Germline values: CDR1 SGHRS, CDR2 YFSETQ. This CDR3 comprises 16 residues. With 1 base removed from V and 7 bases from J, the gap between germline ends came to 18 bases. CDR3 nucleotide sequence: TGCGCCAGCAGCTTGAGGGTTTCGGGGAAAGGGAATGAGCAGTTCTTC. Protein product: CASSLRVSGKGNEQFF.

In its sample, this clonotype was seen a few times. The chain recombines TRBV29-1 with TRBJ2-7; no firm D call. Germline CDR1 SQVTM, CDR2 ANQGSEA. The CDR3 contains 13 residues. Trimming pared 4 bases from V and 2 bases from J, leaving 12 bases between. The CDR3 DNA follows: TGCAGCGTTGCTCATTTGGAGACCTACGAGCAGTACTTC. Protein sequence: CSVAHLETYEQYF.

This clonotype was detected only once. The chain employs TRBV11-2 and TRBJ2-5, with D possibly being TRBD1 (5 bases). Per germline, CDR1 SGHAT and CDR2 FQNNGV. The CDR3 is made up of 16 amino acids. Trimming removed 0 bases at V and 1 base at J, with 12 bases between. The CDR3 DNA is TGTGCCAGCAGCTTAGAGCAGTGGGGCCTCCAAGAGACCCAGTACTTC. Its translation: CASSLEQWGLQETQYF.

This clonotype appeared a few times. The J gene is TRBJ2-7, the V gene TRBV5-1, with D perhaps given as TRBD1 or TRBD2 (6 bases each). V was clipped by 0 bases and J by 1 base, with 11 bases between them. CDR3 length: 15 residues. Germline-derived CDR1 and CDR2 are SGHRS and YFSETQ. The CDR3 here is CASSLGGANSYEQYF. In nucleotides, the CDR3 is TGCGCCAGCAGCTTGGGGGGGGCTAATTCCTACGAGCAGTACTTC.

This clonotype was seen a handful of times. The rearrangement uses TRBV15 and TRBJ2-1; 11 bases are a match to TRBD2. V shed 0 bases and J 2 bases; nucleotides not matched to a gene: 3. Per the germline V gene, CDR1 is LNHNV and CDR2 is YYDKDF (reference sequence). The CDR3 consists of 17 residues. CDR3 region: CATSRDIAGGTYNEQFF. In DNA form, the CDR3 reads TGTGCCACCAGCAGAGACATAGCGGGAGGGACCTACAATGAGCAGTTCTTC.

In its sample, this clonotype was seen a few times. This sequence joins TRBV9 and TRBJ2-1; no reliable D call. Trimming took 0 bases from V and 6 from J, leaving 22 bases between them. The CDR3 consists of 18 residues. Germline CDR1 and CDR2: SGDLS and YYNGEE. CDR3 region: CASSVGAPPPVTINEQFF. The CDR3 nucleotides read TGTGCCAGCAGCGTAGGGGCCCCCCCGCCGGTTACAATCAATGAGCAGTTCTTC.

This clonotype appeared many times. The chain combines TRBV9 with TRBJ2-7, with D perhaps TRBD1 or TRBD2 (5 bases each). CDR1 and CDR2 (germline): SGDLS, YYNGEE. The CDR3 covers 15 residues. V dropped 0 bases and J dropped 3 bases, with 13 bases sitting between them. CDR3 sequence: CASSVGRGPYYEQYF. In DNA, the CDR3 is TGTGCCAGCAGCGTAGGTCGGGGACCCTACTACGAGCAGTACTTC.

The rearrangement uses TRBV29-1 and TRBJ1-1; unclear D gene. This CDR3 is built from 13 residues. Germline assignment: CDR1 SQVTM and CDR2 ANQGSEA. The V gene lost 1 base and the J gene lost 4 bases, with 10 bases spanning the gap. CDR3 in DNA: TGCAGCGTTGAAGCCAACACAGCCACTGAAGCTTTCTTT. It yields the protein CSVEANTATEAFF.

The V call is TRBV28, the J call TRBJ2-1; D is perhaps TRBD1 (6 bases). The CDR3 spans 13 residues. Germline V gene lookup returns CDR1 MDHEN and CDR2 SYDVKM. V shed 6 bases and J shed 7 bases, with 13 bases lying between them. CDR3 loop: CASRPTDRNEQFF. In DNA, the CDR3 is TGTGCCAGCAGGCCTACGGACAGAAATGAGCAGTTCTTC.

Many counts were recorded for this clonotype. The CDR3 is CASESATSGRISNEQFF. Here the CDR3 DNA reads TGTGCCAGCGAATCAGCAACTAGCGGGAGGATCAGCAATGAGCAGTTCTTC. This chain links TRBV3-1 with TRBJ2-1; 12 positions match TRBD2. CDR3 length: 17 amino acids. V gave up 8 bases and J gave up 6 bases; unmatched junction bases: 14. The germline V gene has CDR1 LGHDT and CDR2 YNNKEL (reference sequence).

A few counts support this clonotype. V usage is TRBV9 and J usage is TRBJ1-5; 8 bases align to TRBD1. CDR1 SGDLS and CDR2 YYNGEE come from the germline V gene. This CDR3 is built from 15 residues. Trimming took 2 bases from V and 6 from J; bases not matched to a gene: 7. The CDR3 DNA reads TGTGCCAGCAGCGTGGCAGGGGGCCCCAGTCAGCCCCAGCATTTT. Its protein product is CASSVAGGPSQPQHF.

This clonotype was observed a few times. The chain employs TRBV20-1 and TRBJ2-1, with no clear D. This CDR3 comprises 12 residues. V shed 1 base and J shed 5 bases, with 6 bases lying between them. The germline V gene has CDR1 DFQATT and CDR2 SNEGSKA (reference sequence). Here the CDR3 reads CSARGPDNEQFF. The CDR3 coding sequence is TGCAGTGCTAGAGGCCCAGACAATGAGCAGTTCTTC.